The 27 T cell receptor beta chains below were found in one sample sequenced in a study of blood T cell repertoires in COVID-19. TCRdb's copy holds only in-frame clones and misses some; the assay was immunoSEQ multiplex PCR. The sample includes 250,000 or so clones, roughly 80% of them seen just once. Sequenced material: PBMCs or T cells enriched from blood (not recorded which). The source of these receptors is a man aged 50-59 years who had recovered from COVID-19.

The chain uses TRBV5-1 and TRBJ2-5; TRBD2 matches 11 bases. CDR1 and CDR2 (germline): SGHRS, YFSETQ. This CDR3 comprises 14 residues. The junction had 1 base not matched to a gene; V was cut back by 3 bases and J by 3 bases. CDR3 bases: TGCGCCAGCAGCTCGACTAGCGGGAAAGAGACCCAGTACTTC. Encoded protein: CASSSTSGKETQYF.

The chain couples TRBV9 to TRBJ2-5; 10 bases align to TRBD2. Per germline, CDR1 SGDLS and CDR2 YYNGEE. The CDR3 is made up of 15 amino acids. Trimming cost V 0 bases and J 5 bases; bases outside gene matches: 4. CDR3 nucleotide sequence: TGTGCCAGCAGCGTAGACGAGCGGGAGGGGGAGACCCAGTACTTC. Protein sequence: CASSVDEREGETQYF.

The genes are TRBV10-3 and TRBJ2-1, with TRBD2 matching 8 bases. V gave up 10 bases and J gave up 6 bases; unmatched junction bases: 11. The CDR3 extends over 14 amino acids. CDR1 and CDR2 from the germline V gene are ENHRY and SYGVKD. CDR3 sequence: CATQTSGGGNEQFF. The CDR3 DNA reads as TGTGCCACGCAAACTAGCGGAGGGGGCAATGAGCAGTTCTTC.

This clone was observed once. V usage is TRBV9 and J usage is TRBJ2-5; TRBD1 matches 12 bases. The CDR3 extends over 16 amino acids. Germline V gives CDR1 SGDLS, CDR2 YYNGEE. J was trimmed by 5 bases and V by 2 bases; bases with no gene match: 7. CDR3 protein: CASSVGTGGMRETQYF. The CDR3 DNA reads as TGTGCCAGCAGCGTGGGGACAGGGGGCATGAGGGAGACCCAGTACTTC.

The J gene is TRBJ2-3, the V gene TRBV9; 9 bases match TRBD2. Unmatched junction bases numbered 5, after V lost 4 bases and J lost 2 bases. CDR3 length: 15 amino acids. CDR1 is SGDLS, CDR2 YYNGEE, per germline. CDR3 DNA: TGTGCCAGCAGCACTCCTAGCGGGGACACAGATACGCAGTATTTT. Protein: CASSTPSGDTDTQYF.

Only one count was recorded for this clone. The chain links TRBV25-1 to TRBJ2-7, with D unresolved. V was trimmed by 4 bases and J by 3 bases, leaving 4 bases between them. The CDR3 extends over 11 amino acids. Germline CDR1 is MGHDK and CDR2 is SYGVNS. Here the CDR3 reads CASSALYEQYF. The CDR3 DNA sequence: TGTGCCAGCAGTGCCCTCTACGAGCAGTACTTC.

This rearrangement joins TRBV10-3 to TRBJ1-1, with D perhaps matching TRBD1 (6 bases). This CDR3 spans 19 amino acids. Germline V gene lookup returns CDR1 ENHRY and CDR2 SYGVKD. Trimming took off 7 bases at V and 3 bases at J, with 30 bases between the two ends. CDR3 nucleotides: TGTGCCATCACAACACAAATACACCGTCGGGGGGCGGATTACACTGAAGCTTTCTTT. Translated: CAITTQIHRRGADYTEAFF.

This chain uses TRBV6-2 or TRBV6-3 with TRBJ2-7; 8 bases map to TRBD2. Trimming cost V 6 bases and J 7 bases; bases outside gene matches: 11. The CDR3 sequence is 14 residues long. Germline-derived CDR1 and CDR2 are MNHEY and SVGEGT. CDR3 protein: CASSPQGPGGEQYF. CDR3 nucleotide sequence: TGTGCCAGCAGCCCACAGGGCCCGGGGGGGGAGCAGTACTTC.

The chain carries TRBV4-1 and TRBJ1-6, with D hard to call. V lost 0 bases and J 0 bases, leaving 15 bases between the germline ends. Germline-derived CDR1 and CDR2 are MGHRA and YSYEKL. The CDR3 has 19 amino acids. Here the CDR3 DNA reads TGCGCCAGCAGCCAAGATGAGCCCGAGGCCTCCTCCTATAATTCACCCCTCCACTTT. Translation: CASSQDEPEASSYNSPLHF.

The chain uses TRBV5-1 and TRBJ1-3; TRBD1 agrees at 12 bases. V was clipped by 4 bases and J by 8 bases; unmatched bases: 7. Per germline, CDR1 SGHRS and CDR2 YFSETQ. This CDR3 has 15 residues. For the CDR3, the DNA is TGCGCCAGCAGCCGGGACAGGGGGCGAGGAGACACCATATATTTT. Translation: CASSRDRGRGDTIYF.

This chain connects TRBV11-3 to TRBJ2-1; 9 nucleotides line up with TRBD2. The CDR3 has 15 amino acids. Per the germline V gene, CDR1 is SGHNT and CDR2 is YENEEA. J gave up 8 bases and V 5 bases, and 10 bases lay outside the gene matches. As DNA, the CDR3 is TGTGCCAGCAGCGTATCCGGGACTAGCTCCCATGAGCAGTTCTTC. Translated, it gives CASSVSGTSSHEQFF.

The J gene is TRBJ2-1, the V gene TRBV3-1 (or the pseudogene TRBV3-2); perhaps TRBD2 as D (6 bases). The CDR3 extends over 15 amino acids. CDR1 and CDR2 from the germline V gene are LGHDT and YNNKEL (reference sequence). V lost 4 bases and J 2 bases, leaving 12 bases between the germline ends. CDR3 nucleotide sequence: TGTGCCAGCAGCCCGGGACTGGAGCCCTACAATGAGCAGTTCTTC. Residues: CASSPGLEPYNEQFF.

The V call is TRBV2, the J call TRBJ1-1, with D unclear. Trimming left V 7 bases short and J 7 bases short, with 13 bases between. The CDR3 totals 12 residues. CDR1 is SNHLY and CDR2 is FYNNEI in the germline V gene. The CDR3 sequence is CASTRGAFEAFF. The CDR3 DNA reads TGTGCCAGCACTCGAGGTGCGTTTGAAGCTTTCTTT.

This chain joins TRBV9 and TRBJ2-2; D gene unclear. The CDR3 totals 11 residues. CDR1 is SGDLS and CDR2 is YYNGEE in the germline V gene. Trimming stripped 4 bases from V and 6 bases from J, with 4 bases between. CDR3: CASSHSGELFF. The CDR3 region has the DNA TGTGCCAGCAGCCACTCCGGGGAGCTGTTTTTT.

This clone appeared a single time. The genes are TRBV5-6 and TRBJ2-7; possible D gene TRBD1, 6 bases. The CDR3 has 16 residues. The germline CDR1 and CDR2 sequences are SGHDT and YYEEEE. The V gene lost 1 base and the J gene lost 2 bases, with 16 bases spanning the gap. The CDR3 DNA is TGTGCCAGCAGCTTGAGAGCCGGGACACTGACCTACGAGCAGTACTTC. Its translation: CASSLRAGTLTYEQYF.

V and J are TRBV6-4 and TRBJ2-2; 12 nucleotides match TRBD2. V lost 4 bases and J lost 4; bases outside the gene matches: 1. CDR1 is MRHNA, CDR2 SNTAGT, per germline. The CDR3 totals 15 residues. CDR3 in amino acids: CASSASGGATGELFF. CDR3 nucleotide sequence: TGTGCCAGCAGTGCTAGCGGGGGGGCCACCGGGGAGCTGTTTTTT.

V is TRBV2 and J is TRBJ1-5; the D gene is possibly TRBD1 (6 bases). Germline loops: CDR1 SNHLY, CDR2 FYNNEI. Trimming stripped 6 bases from V and 3 bases from J, with 12 bases between. The CDR3 runs to 14 residues. The CDR3: CASSPGTPNQPQHF. For the CDR3, the DNA is TGTGCCAGCAGCCCCGGGACACCCAATCAGCCCCAGCATTTT.

This clone was observed a handful of times. This chain links TRBV24-1 with TRBJ2-1, with 14 bases that match TRBD2. The CDR3 has 16 amino acids. Germline CDR1 is KGHDR and CDR2 is SFDVKD. V trimming: 5 bases; J trimming: 9 bases; junction bases outside the gene matches: 8. CDR3 nucleotides: TGTGCCACCAGTGTTTCGGGACTAGCGGGAGAGAGTGAGCAGTTCTTC. It yields the protein CATSVSGLAGESEQFF.

This chain connects TRBV9 to TRBJ2-3, with 7 bases lining up with TRBD1. J was trimmed by 0 bases and V by 0 bases; bases with no gene match: 1. CDR1 is SGDLS, CDR2 YYNGEE, per germline. CDR3 length: 15 amino acids. The CDR3 nucleotides read TGTGCCAGCAGCGTAGAGGGGGCAAGCACAGATACGCAGTATTTT. Protein: CASSVEGASTDTQYF.

CDR3 region: CSASIRPGQYF. The CDR3 DNA reads TGCAGTGCTAGCATTCGTCCGGGGCAGTATTTT. The chain joins TRBV20-1 to TRBJ2-3; the D is unclear. Trimming removed 3 bases from V and 11 bases from J, with 12 bases in between. The CDR3 consists of 11 residues. CDR1 is DFQATT, CDR2 SNEGSKA, per germline (reference sequence).

The chain links TRBV7-9 to TRBJ2-1; 7 bases are shared with TRBD2. Germline V lookup: CDR1 SEHNR, CDR2 FQNEAQ (reference sequence). The trim removed 3 bases at V and 8 bases at J, leaving 10 bases unmatched. The CDR3 has 15 residues. The CDR3 is CASSFSGRGFYEQFF. CDR3 nucleotides: TGTGCCAGCAGCTTCTCTGGGAGGGGATTTTATGAGCAGTTCTTC.

The genes are TRBV5-1 and TRBJ2-7, with TRBD2 matching 16 bases. This CDR3 region has 20 residues. V gave up 5 bases and J gave up 2 bases; unmatched junction bases: 16. Germline-derived CDR1 and CDR2 are SGHRS and YFSETQ. CDR3 sequence (DNA): TGCGCCAGCAGTCGACACACACCGGGACTAGCGGGGGGGAGGCCCTACGAGCAGTACTTC. Protein sequence: CASSRHTPGLAGGRPYEQYF.

This CDR3 reads CASSIRGTEAFF. Here the CDR3 DNA reads TGTGCCAGTAGTATAAGGGGAACTGAAGCTTTCTTT. The J gene is TRBJ1-1, the V gene TRBV19; D possibly corresponds to TRBD1 (5 bases). V dropped 2 bases and J dropped 5 bases, with 6 bases sitting between them. The germline CDR1 and CDR2 sequences are LNHDA and SQIVND (reference sequence). The CDR3 consists of 12 residues.

The V call is TRBV7-9, the J call TRBJ2-3, with TRBD2 matching 9 bases. V lost 5 bases to trimming and J lost 1 base; unmatched junction nucleotides: 7. Germline V gene data show CDR1 as SEHNR and CDR2 as FQNEAQ (reference sequence). The CDR3 length is 16 residues. The CDR3 loop is CASSPGLAPGTDTQYF. The CDR3 DNA reads TGTGCCAGCAGCCCAGGACTAGCGCCAGGCACAGATACGCAGTATTTT.

This clone has just one count. One junction end disagrees with the germline gene, perhaps due to a read error. This chain joins TRBV11-3 and TRBJ2-4; a possible D gene is TRBD1 (5 bases). The germline V gene has CDR1 SGHNT and CDR2 YENEEA. The CDR3 covers 13 residues. The CDR3, as DNA: TGTGCCAGCAGCTTAGATGGGGCAGGCGATGCGGACTTC. This translates into CASSLDGAGDADF.

This rearrangement joins TRBV2 to TRBJ1-6, with 7 positions matching TRBD1. The length of the CDR3 is 15 residues. With 6 bases clipped from V and 8 bases from J, the junction kept 10 bases outside the gene matches. From germline, CDR1 is SNHLY and CDR2 FYNNEI. CDR3 sequence: CASRPTGAGYSPLHF. The CDR3 nucleotides read TGTGCCAGCAGACCAACAGGGGCAGGGTATTCACCCCTCCACTTT.

The chain uses TRBV9 and TRBJ2-2; a possible D gene is TRBD2 (5 bases). CDR1 SGDLS and CDR2 YYNGEE come from the germline V gene. The CDR3 runs 14 residues. The V end lost 4 bases, the J end lost 1 base, and 8 bases lay between the germline ends. The CDR3 bases are TGTGCCAGCAGCCCAAGCGGGAACACCGGGGAGCTGTTTTTT. Translated, it gives CASSPSGNTGELFF.